This T cell receptor beta chain was obtained from a study of blood T cell repertoires in COVID-19. On the study more broadly: Donors in the United States, Italy and Spain gave samples during acute or convalescent COVID-19.

Profiled with immunoSEQ multiplex PCR; TCRdb holds only in-frame clones, not every one. The data contain 25,000 to 30,000 clones, roughly nine tenths of them singletons. The CDR3 is 14 residues long. V shed 5 bases and J shed 7 bases, with 12 bases lying between them. The germline gives CDR1 MNHEY, CDR2 SVGAGI. This sequence was found in a human donor with acute or convalescent COVID-19. The donor label of this sample is uncertain. The sequenced material came from peripheral blood. The gene calls are TRBV6-5 and TRBJ1-6, with a weak D call TRBD1 (6 bases). CDR3 sequence reads: CASSTGTQNSPLHF. The CDR3 DNA follows: TGTGCCAGCAGTACCGGGACACAAAATTCACCCCTCCACTTT.